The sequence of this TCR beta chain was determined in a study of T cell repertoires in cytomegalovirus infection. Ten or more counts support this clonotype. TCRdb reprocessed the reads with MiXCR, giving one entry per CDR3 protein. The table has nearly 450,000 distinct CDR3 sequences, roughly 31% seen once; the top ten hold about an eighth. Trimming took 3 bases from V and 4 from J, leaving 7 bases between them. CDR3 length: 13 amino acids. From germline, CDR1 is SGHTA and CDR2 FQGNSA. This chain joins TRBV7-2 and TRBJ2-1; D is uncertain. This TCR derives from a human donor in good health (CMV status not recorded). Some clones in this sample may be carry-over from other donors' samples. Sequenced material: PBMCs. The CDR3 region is CASSLGIYNEQFF. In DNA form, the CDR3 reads TGTGCCAGCAGCTTGGGGATTTACAATGAGCAGTTCTTC.